Here is one TCR beta chain with its context. The source of the sample is a study of blood T cell repertoires in COVID-19. Study at large: PBMCs, B-cell-depleted T cells, or T cells provided the cDNA or gDNA that made up the material.

The CDR3 contains 15 residues. V was shortened by 0 bases and J by 0 bases, with 8 bases between the two germline ends. The germline gives CDR1 SGHRS, CDR2 YFSETQ. As originally analysed: Estimates of nucleated cell counts were drawn from the amplification of reference gene primers. The method was immunoSEQ multiplex PCR; TCRdb's version includes in-frame clones alone and lacks a portion of them. The DNA was the basis for D and trimming; V, J and clone size are from that table. Here the sample spans around 270,000 clones, roughly 89% being singletons. Specimen: peripheral blood. The TCR comes from a man aged 25 to 40 with acute or convalescent COVID-19. This chain uses TRBV5-1 with TRBJ2-3; D perhaps matches TRBD2 (6 bases). The CDR3 nucleotides are TGCGCCAGCAGCTTGGTTAGCGGAAGCACAGATACGCAGTATTTT. It translates to CASSLVSGSTDTQYF.